The source of this T cell receptor (beta chain) is a study of blood T cell repertoires in COVID-19. Recruitment covered about two dozen US areas and drew participants whose ages spanned roughly 18 to 100 years. Cohort 3 recovered donors had two negative PCRs, clearance, or symptom resolution. The table came from immunoSEQ multiplex PCR; TCRdb's copy has only in-frame clones and leaves some out. The table includes some 180,000 clones, approximately 85% detected once. V was trimmed by 4 bases and J by 4 bases, leaving 10 bases between them. In germline, CDR1 is SNHLY, CDR2 FYNNEI. This CDR3 has 13 amino acids.

Sequencing input: PBMCs or T cells enriched from blood (not recorded which). The receptor was derived from a man aged 35 to 55 who had recovered from COVID-19. The V gene is TRBV2, the J gene TRBJ1-1; D unclear. CDR3 sequence: CASSARVGTEAFF. The CDR3 bases are TGTGCCAGCAGTGCCCGGGTGGGCACTGAAGCTTTCTTT.